In its sample, the clone carrying this T cell receptor (beta chain) was seen many times. No antigen is known for it. V lost 4 bases, J lost 7 bases, and 8 bases stayed unmatched. The CDR3 consists of 15 residues. CDR1 is SGHNT and CDR2 is YYREEE in the germline V gene (reference sequence). Axillary draining lymph nodes of breast cancer patients supplied the node samples. One entry per CDR3 protein results from TCRdb running MiXCR on the multiplex PCR reads. The table records 140,000 to 150,000 distinct CDR3 sequences, about 33% of them present only once. The sample belongs to a study of breast tumors, draining lymph nodes, adjacent tissues. Study-wide points: Luminal-like breast cancer showed significantly higher tumor–nontumor repertoire similarity than basal-like. Data fit most tumor T cells coming from lymph node, expanding in tumor.

The sequenced sample consisted of axillary lymph node tissue. The TCR comes from a female donor with breast cancer. Some clones in this sample may be carry-over from other donors' samples. J is TRBJ2-1 and V is TRBV5-4; 10 nucleotides line up with TRBD1. As DNA, the CDR3 is TGTGCCAGCAGCCCCGGGACAGGGGTAGGGAATGAGCAGTTCTTC. Translation gives CASSPGTGVGNEQFF.